This TCR beta chain was sequenced during a study of patients and donors after allogeneic stem cell transplantation (dated by TCRdb to about 2020). Library preparation employed RT-PCR. Sequencing relied on a NextSeq 550. Through fastp at Q25 and MiXCR, TCRdb rebuilt clones from the public reads, retaining in-frame beta chains. Each CDR3 protein appears once, grouped with its most common genes and DNA. The sample table lists some 960,000 distinct CDR3 sequences, more than 15% of them with a count of one. Under 6.5% of the sample comes from the top ten. The CDR3 numbers 13 residues from cysteine through phenylalanine. Only the CDR3 DNA stays, 39 bases, in frame from base 1. CDR1 and CDR2 are read off the germline V gene (reference sequence) as DFQATT and SNEGSKA. V is trimmed back by 4 bases and J by 5 bases, and the junction contains 4 bases that no gene match accounts for. This clonotype has more than one count but fewer than ten. It has no known antigen specificity. Per-nucleotide qualities are absent, and no much larger clonotype sits a single base away.

The V and J genes are TRBV20-1 and TRBJ2-1; TRBD2 agrees with 8 junctional bases. The sequence derives from a human donor who was either an allogeneic HSCT recipient or a stem cell or donor lymphocyte infusion donor (not recorded which). It is not recorded whose cells these are; they may come from a transplant donor. The specimen sequenced was blood, either unsorted or a sorted T cell fraction (not recorded which). CDR3 reads: CSAMGLEDNEQFF. The DNA is TGCAGTGCTATGGGACTAGAGGACAATGAGCAGTTCTTC.